The next 5 T cell receptor beta chains were all read from a single sample in a study of identical twins. TCRdb independently ran MiXCR on the 5' RACE reads; one entry per CDR3 protein. Here the sample spans roughly 500,000 distinct CDR3 sequences, 20% to 25% being singletons. The data also belong to a second study, concerning T cells expressing NK-cell markers.

Sequencing input: CD4+ T cells sorted from blood. All receptors come from a woman aged 18-35 years in good health.

This clonotype was seen a few times. The rearrangement uses TRBV9 and TRBJ2-1, with D possibly matching TRBD2 (7 bases). With 2 bases removed from V and 9 bases from J, the gap between germline ends came to 12 bases. The CDR3 length is 13 residues. CDR1 and CDR2 (germline): SGDLS, YYNGEE. The CDR3 reads CASSVQGTTEQFF. As DNA, the CDR3 is TGTGCCAGCAGCGTGCAGGGGACTACTGAGCAGTTCTTC.

V usage is TRBV18 and J usage is TRBJ2-1; 9 positions agree with TRBD2. The V segment lost 6 bases and the J segment 4 bases; nucleotides outside the gene matches: 7. The CDR3 has 15 amino acids. The V gene's germline CDR1 is KGHSH and CDR2 LQKENI. This CDR3 reads CASSLYAGGYNEQFF. The CDR3 DNA reads TGTGCCAGCTCCCTCTATGCGGGGGGGTACAATGAGCAGTTCTTC.

This clonotype showed up just a few times. The rearrangement uses TRBV20-1 and TRBJ2-7; 8 nucleotides align to TRBD1. Germline V CDR1 and CDR2: DFQATT, SNEGSKA (reference sequence). Losses at the gene ends were 6 bases for V and 4 bases for J; bases not matched to a gene: 8. The CDR3 runs to 13 residues. The CDR3 reads CSAQDRVGYEQYF. Here the CDR3 DNA reads TGCAGTGCCCAGGACAGGGTGGGATACGAGCAGTACTTC.

CDR3 amino acids: CASSEGRGTAQPQHF. The CDR3 DNA is TGTGCCAGCAGTGAAGGGCGGGGGACGGCGCAGCCCCAGCATTTT. The V call is TRBV2, the J call TRBJ1-5; tentatively, D is TRBD1 (5 bases). CDR3 length: 15 amino acids. CDR1 SNHLY and CDR2 FYNNEI come from the germline V gene. V was clipped by 1 base and J by 7 bases, with 14 bases between them.

The count of this clonotype is one. The chain recombines TRBV7-6 with TRBJ2-5, with TRBD2 identical over 9 bases. Germline lookup yields CDR1 SGHVS and CDR2 FNYEAQ. Germline trimming cut 0 bases from V and 4 bases from J; bases unmatched to any gene: 6. The CDR3 is made up of 16 amino acids. The CDR3 DNA is TGTGCCAGCAGCTTAGCGCCGGGACTAGCCCCAGAGACCCAGTACTTC. Protein product: CASSLAPGLAPETQYF. Full variable domain (remainder filled in from reference TRBV7-6 and TRBJ2-5): GAGVSQSPRYKVTKRGQDVALRCDPISGHVSLYWYRQALGQGPEFLTYFNYEAQQDKSGLPNDRFSAERPEGSISTLTIQRTEQRDSAMYRCASSLAPGLAPETQYFGPGTRLLVL.